The following is a T cell receptor (beta chain) sequence with its context. Antigen specificity is unknown. The ends were cut back, 0 bases at V and 8 bases at J, with 20 bases in the middle. The CDR3 has 17 amino acids. Germline V gene lookup returns CDR1 LGHNA and CDR2 YSLEER. Data came from immunoSEQ multiplex PCR; TCRdb stores just in-frame clones and leaves some out. The sample lists 160,000 or so clones; 86% were seen once. The sample originates from a study of cytomegalovirus exposure and HLA in healthy donors. Study results and caveats: Most observed TCR sequences were rare, whereas some public TCRs were detected in many donors.

Sequencing was done on a sample of PBMCs. The chain uses TRBV4-3 and TRBJ2-1, with a weak D call TRBD2 (6 bases). This sequence was found in a man aged 18 to 29 in good health and CMV-seropositive. The CDR3 DNA follows: TGCGCCAGCAGCCAAGATTGGGGTGATAGTTGGGGGGATGAGCAGTTCTTC. This gives the protein CASSQDWGDSWGDEQFF.